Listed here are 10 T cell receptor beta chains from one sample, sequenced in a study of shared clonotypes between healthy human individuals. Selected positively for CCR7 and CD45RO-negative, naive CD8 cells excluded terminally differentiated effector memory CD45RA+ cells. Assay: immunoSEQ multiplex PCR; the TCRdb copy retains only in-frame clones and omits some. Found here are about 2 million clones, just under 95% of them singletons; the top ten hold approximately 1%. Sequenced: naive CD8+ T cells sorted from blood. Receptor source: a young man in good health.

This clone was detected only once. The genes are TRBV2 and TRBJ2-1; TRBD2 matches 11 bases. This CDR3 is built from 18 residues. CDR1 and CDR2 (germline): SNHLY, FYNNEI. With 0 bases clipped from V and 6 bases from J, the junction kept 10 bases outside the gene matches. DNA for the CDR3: TGTGCCAGCAGTGAAGCGGGGCATAGCGGGAGGGCCTTCAATGAGCAGTTCTTC. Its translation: CASSEAGHSGRAFNEQFF.

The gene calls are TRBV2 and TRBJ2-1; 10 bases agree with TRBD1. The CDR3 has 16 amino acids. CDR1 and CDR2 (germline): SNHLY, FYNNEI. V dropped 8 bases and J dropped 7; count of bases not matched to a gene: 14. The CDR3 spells CASGTNPGQGWNEQFF. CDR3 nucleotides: TGTGCCAGCGGAACCAACCCGGGACAGGGGTGGAATGAGCAGTTCTTC.

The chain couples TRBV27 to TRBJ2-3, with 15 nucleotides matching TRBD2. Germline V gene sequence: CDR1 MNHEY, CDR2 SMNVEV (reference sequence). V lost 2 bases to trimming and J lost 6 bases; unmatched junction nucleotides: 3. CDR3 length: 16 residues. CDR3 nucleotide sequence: TGTGCCAGCAGTTTACTTGGGACTAGCGGGGGGGATACGCAGTATTTT. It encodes CASSLLGTSGGDTQYF.

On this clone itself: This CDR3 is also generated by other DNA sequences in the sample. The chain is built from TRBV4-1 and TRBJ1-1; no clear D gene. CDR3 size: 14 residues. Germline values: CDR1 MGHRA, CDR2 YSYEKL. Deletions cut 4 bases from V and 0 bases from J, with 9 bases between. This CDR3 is CASSPRTLNTEAFF. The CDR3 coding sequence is TGCGCCAGCAGCCCCAGGACGTTGAACACTGAAGCTTTCTTT.

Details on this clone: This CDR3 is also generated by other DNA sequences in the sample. The CDR3, as DNA: TGTGCCAGCAGTTACTCGGGGAGGGCCTACGAGCAGTACTTC. Its protein is CASSYSGRAYEQYF. The chain has TRBV6-5 and TRBJ2-7; 7 bases are shared with TRBD2. The CDR3 spans 14 residues. From germline, CDR1 is MNHEY and CDR2 SVGAGI. J was trimmed by 2 bases and V by 0 bases; bases with no gene match: 1.

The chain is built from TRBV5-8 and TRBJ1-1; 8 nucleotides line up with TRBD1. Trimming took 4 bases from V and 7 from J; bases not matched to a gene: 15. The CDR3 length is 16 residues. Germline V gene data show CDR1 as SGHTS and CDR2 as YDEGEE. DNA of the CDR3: TGTGCCAGCAGCGCGGGACAGGTGAACACCGCGAGTGAAGCTTTCTTT. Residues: CASSAGQVNTASEAFF.

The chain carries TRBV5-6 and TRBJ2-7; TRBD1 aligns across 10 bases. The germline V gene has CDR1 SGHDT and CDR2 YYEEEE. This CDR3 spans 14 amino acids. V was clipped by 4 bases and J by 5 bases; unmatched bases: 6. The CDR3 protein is CASSLGTGDNEQYF. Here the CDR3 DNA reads TGTGCCAGCAGCCTAGGGACAGGGGATAACGAGCAGTACTTC.

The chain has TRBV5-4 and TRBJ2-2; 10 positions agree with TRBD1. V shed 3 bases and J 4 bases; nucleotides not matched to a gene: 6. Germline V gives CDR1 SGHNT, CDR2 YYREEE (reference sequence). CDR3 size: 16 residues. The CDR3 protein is CASSSDRGPGTGELFF. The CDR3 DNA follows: TGTGCCAGCAGCTCTGACAGGGGGCCGGGCACCGGGGAGCTGTTTTTT. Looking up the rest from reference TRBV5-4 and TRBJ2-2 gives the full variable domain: ETGVTQSPTHLIKTRGQQVTLRCSSQSGHNTVSWYQQALGQGPQFIFQYYREEENGRGNFPPRFSGLQFPNYSSELNVNALELDDSALYLCASSSDRGPGTGELFFGEGSRLTVL.

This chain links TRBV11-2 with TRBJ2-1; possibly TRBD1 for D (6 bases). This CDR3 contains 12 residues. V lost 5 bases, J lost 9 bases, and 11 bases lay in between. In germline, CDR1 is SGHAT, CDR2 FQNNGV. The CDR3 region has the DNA TGTGCCAGCAGCACGCAGGGGTCTGAGCAGTTCTTC. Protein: CASSTQGSEQFF.

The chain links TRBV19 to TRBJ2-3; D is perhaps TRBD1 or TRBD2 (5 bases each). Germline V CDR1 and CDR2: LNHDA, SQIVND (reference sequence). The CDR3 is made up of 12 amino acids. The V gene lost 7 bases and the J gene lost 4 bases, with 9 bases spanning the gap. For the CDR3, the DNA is TGTGCCAGTAATATGGGGGCAGATACGCAGTATTTT. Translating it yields CASNMGADTQYF.